This T cell receptor beta chain came from a study of cytomegalovirus exposure and HLA in healthy donors. In the study overall: Among about 200 million T cells, an earlier analysis found 117 million unique TCR beta sequences. Whole-study results and caveats: The authors reported that TCR beta sequences could predict HLA-A and HLA-B alleles. These predictions were accurate for most subjects in the first cohort.

Germline values: CDR1 SGHRS, CDR2 YFSETQ. The CDR3 length is 12 residues. In the case of this clone: Antigen specificity is unknown. A junction boundary mismatches the germline segment, possibly from a read error.

Both 60 Vbeta primers and 13 Jbeta primers went into the PCR. Assay: immunoSEQ multiplex PCR; the TCRdb copy retains only in-frame clones and omits some. This table holds over 150,000 clones, more than 75% found once. The clonotype was recovered from a middle-aged woman in good health and CMV-seropositive. This sequence joins TRBV5-1 and TRBJ2-5; D unresolved. Material for sequencing was PBMCs. CDR3 sequence reads: CAGSFNQETQYF. The CDR3 DNA is TGCGCCGGCAGCTTCAACCAAGAGACCCAGTACTTC.